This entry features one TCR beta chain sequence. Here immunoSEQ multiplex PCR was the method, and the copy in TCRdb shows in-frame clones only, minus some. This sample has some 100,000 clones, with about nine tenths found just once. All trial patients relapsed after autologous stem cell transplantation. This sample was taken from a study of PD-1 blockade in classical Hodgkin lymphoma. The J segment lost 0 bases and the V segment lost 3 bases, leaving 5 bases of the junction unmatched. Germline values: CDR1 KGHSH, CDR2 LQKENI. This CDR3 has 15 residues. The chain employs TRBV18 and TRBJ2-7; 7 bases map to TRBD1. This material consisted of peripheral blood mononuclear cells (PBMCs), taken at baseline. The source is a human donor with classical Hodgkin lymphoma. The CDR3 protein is CASSPGTVGSYEQYF. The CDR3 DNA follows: TGTGCCAGCTCACCCGGGACAGTAGGCTCCTACGAGCAGTACTTC.